A single sample is the source of the 29 T cell receptor beta chains below, sequenced in a study of identifying expanded T cells in peripheral blood. Assay used: immunoSEQ multiplex PCR; TCRdb lists only in-frame clones, some missing. The sample shows 95,000 to 100,000 clones, approximately 88% of them seen only once. The sequenced sample consisted of blood. The receptors shown here come from a person aged 18 to 70 in good health.

This chain links TRBV27 with TRBJ1-5, with D maybe TRBD1 (6 bases). V lost 7 bases and J lost 2, with 12 bases in between. The CDR3 runs to 14 residues. Germline values: CDR1 MNHEY, CDR2 SMNVEV (reference sequence). The CDR3 here is CASKGAGGNQPQHF. CDR3 DNA: TGTGCCAGCAAAGGGGCAGGGGGCAATCAGCCCCAGCATTTT.

V usage is TRBV11-3 and J usage is TRBJ2-2; D could derive from TRBD1 or TRBD2 (5 bases each). The CDR3 is 15 residues long. Per germline, CDR1 SGHNT and CDR2 YENEEA. V was cut by 3 bases and J by 13 bases, with 21 bases left in between. The CDR3 nucleotides are TGTGCCAGCAGCTTGGACACGTTCGGACGGGGTGGGCTGTTTTTT. Residues: CASSLDTFGRGGLFF.

The chain couples TRBV19 to TRBJ2-2, with a tentative D call TRBD1 (5 bases). The germline gives CDR1 LNHDA, CDR2 SQIVND (reference sequence). The V and J ends lost 0 bases and 1 base respectively, with 15 bases between them. The CDR3 is 18 residues long. CDR3 loop: CASSIDALRALNTGELFF. CDR3 nucleotide sequence: TGTGCCAGTAGTATAGATGCTCTCAGGGCATTGAACACCGGGGAGCTGTTTTTT.

This chain uses TRBV6-4 with TRBJ1-5; 9 positions match TRBD1. Unmatched junction bases numbered 15, after V lost 0 bases and J lost 0 bases. Per the germline V gene, CDR1 is MRHNA and CDR2 is SNTAGT. The CDR3 consists of 21 residues. The CDR3 DNA follows: TGTGCCAGCAGTGACTCCGACCGACAGGGGGACTCCCTCTATAGCAATCAGCCCCAGCATTTT. Protein product: CASSDSDRQGDSLYSNQPQHF.

The rearrangement uses TRBV7-2 and TRBJ1-1, with unresolved D. The CDR3 extends over 15 amino acids. Looked up from germline, CDR1 is SGHTA and CDR2 is FQGNSA. V shed 4 bases and J shed 1 base, with 13 bases lying between them. The CDR3 region is CASSSVRARNTEAFF. Here the CDR3 DNA reads TGTGCCAGCAGCTCAGTCCGGGCCCGGAACACTGAAGCTTTCTTT.

V usage is TRBV13 and J usage is TRBJ1-6, with unresolved D. The V end was cut by 5 bases, the J end by 0 bases, with 8 bases between. Germline V gene sequence: CDR1 PRHDT, CDR2 FYEKMQ (reference sequence). CDR3 length: 15 amino acids. The CDR3 region is CASSLRSSYNSPLHF. The CDR3 coding sequence is TGTGCCAGCAGCCTTCGTAGCTCCTATAATTCACCCCTCCACTTT.

The genes are TRBV6-1 and TRBJ2-1; D is ambiguous. The germline V and J ends were trimmed by 2 bases and 6 bases, with 5 bases remaining between them. Germline-derived CDR1 and CDR2 are MNHNS and SASEGT. The CDR3 spans 12 residues. The CDR3 protein is CASSENPNEQFF. The DNA of the CDR3 is TGTGCCAGCAGTGAAAACCCCAATGAGCAGTTCTTC.

J is TRBJ1-1 and V is TRBV7-9; 7 nucleotides agree with TRBD1. The V gene end was trimmed by 0 bases and the J gene end by 7 bases; junction bases not matched to a gene: 5. The CDR3 length is 14 residues. CDR1 is SEHNR, CDR2 FQNEAQ, per germline (reference sequence). The CDR3, as DNA: TGTGCCAGCAGCTTAGCGGGGGGACAGCTTGAAGCTTTCTTT. Amino acids: CASSLAGGQLEAFF.

The chain couples TRBV2 to TRBJ1-2, with D uncertain. The CDR3 is made up of 12 amino acids. CDR1 is SNHLY and CDR2 is FYNNEI in the germline V gene. V shed 7 bases and J shed 2 bases, with 8 bases lying between them. CDR3 in amino acids: CASMGRNYGYTF. CDR3 nucleotides: TGTGCCAGCATGGGTAGAAACTATGGCTACACCTTC.

This chain connects TRBV29-1 to TRBJ1-5; 11 nucleotides agree with TRBD1. Germline CDR1 is SQVTM and CDR2 is ANQGSEA. After removal of 7 bases from V and 4 bases from J, the junction contained 6 bases not matched to a gene. This CDR3 has 14 amino acids. The DNA of the CDR3 is TGCAGCGCGGCGGACAGGGGGCCAAATCAGCCCCAGCATTTT. Protein product: CSAADRGPNQPQHF. Complete variable domain (other parts from reference TRBV29-1 and TRBJ1-5): SAVISQKPSRDICQRGTSLTIQCQVDSQVTMMFWYRQQPGQSLTLIATANQGSEATYESGFVIDKFPISRPNLTFSTLTVSNMSPEDSSIYLCSAADRGPNQPQHFGDGTRLSIL.

This sequence joins TRBV19 and TRBJ1-6, with TRBD1 as a possible D gene (6 bases). Germline V gives CDR1 LNHDA, CDR2 SQIVND (reference sequence). CDR3 length equals 14 residues. V was cut by 6 bases and J by 9 bases, with 15 bases left in between. The CDR3 here is CASRKQGIGSPLHF. The CDR3 DNA follows: TGTGCCAGTAGGAAACAGGGTATTGGTTCACCCCTCCACTTT.

The chain carries TRBV6-5 and TRBJ1-4; D uncertain. V was cut by 5 bases and J by 8 bases, with 12 bases left in between. Per the germline V gene, CDR1 is MNHEY and CDR2 is SVGAGI. CDR3 size: 13 residues. The CDR3: CASSHHRYEKLFF. The CDR3 DNA reads as TGTGCCAGCAGTCACCATCGATACGAAAAACTGTTTTTT.

For the CDR3, the DNA is TGTGCCAGCAGTTACTCGTATGTCGGCGACACTGAAGCTTTCTTT. Translating gives CASSYSYVGDTEAFF. The chain joins TRBV6-5 to TRBJ1-1; D is undetermined. Trimming cost V 0 bases and J 3 bases, with 11 bases left between them. CDR3 size: 15 residues. Germline CDR1 reads MNHEY; CDR2 reads SVGAGI.

The chain joins TRBV29-1 to TRBJ2-6; 12 bases match TRBD1. The CDR3 length is 18 residues. Germline V CDR1 and CDR2: SQVTM, ANQGSEA. V was clipped by 5 bases and J by 0 bases; unmatched bases: 8. In DNA, the CDR3 is TGCAGCGTTAGGGACAGGGGGCGATTGGCCTCTGGGGCCAACGTCCTGACTTTC. Its protein product is CSVRDRGRLASGANVLTF.

This clone was counted a single time. This chain uses TRBV30 with TRBJ2-5, with 11 bases fitting TRBD2. The V and J ends lost 1 base and 6 bases, in that order; junction bases with no gene match: 4. In germline, CDR1 is GTSNPN, CDR2 SVGIG (reference sequence). This CDR3 comprises 14 residues. DNA of the CDR3: TGTGCCTGGAGTGGACTAGCGGGGTATCAGACCCAGTACTTC. Amino acids: CAWSGLAGYQTQYF. Full variable domain (outside the CDR3, taken from reference TRBV30 and TRBJ2-5): SQTIHQWPATLVQPVGSPLSLECTVEGTSNPNLYWYRQAAGRGLQLLFYSVGIGQISSEVPQNLSASRPQDRQFILSSKKLLLSDSGFYLCAWSGLAGYQTQYFGPGTRLLVL.

This clone was observed once. This chain uses TRBV19 with TRBJ1-4, with TRBD1 as a possible D gene (5 bases). The CDR3 is made up of 16 amino acids. The germline V and J ends were trimmed by 5 bases and 7 bases, with 20 bases remaining between them. Germline loops: CDR1 LNHDA, CDR2 SQIVND (reference sequence). The CDR3 DNA sequence: TGTGCCAGTAGTCGCTCCCTCTTGGGGGGGGGTGAAAAACTGTTTTTT. Encoded protein: CASSRSLLGGGEKLFF.

This chain connects TRBV7-6 to TRBJ2-7, with D possibly being TRBD2 (5 bases). Germline V gives CDR1 SGHVS, CDR2 FNYEAQ. V gave up 5 bases and J gave up 7 bases, with 18 bases separating them. The CDR3 is made up of 14 amino acids. The DNA for the CDR3 is TGTGCCAGCAGCCCCAGGAGCCCCCCGGGAGAGCAGTACTTC. It specifies CASSPRSPPGEQYF.

The gene calls are TRBV7-9 and TRBJ2-1; the match to TRBD1 covers 7 bases. J lost 4 bases, V lost 6 bases, and 18 bases had no gene match. The V gene's germline CDR1 is SEHNR and CDR2 FQNEAQ (reference sequence). The CDR3 runs to 18 residues. CDR3: CASSGAGGRPGPYNEQFF. The CDR3 DNA follows: TGTGCCAGCAGTGGGGCAGGGGGTCGCCCGGGGCCGTACAATGAGCAGTTCTTC.

The chain links TRBV5-1 to TRBJ2-7, with D possibly being TRBD1 or TRBD2 (5 bases each). V was cut by 2 bases and J by 2 bases, with 11 bases left in between. Germline V lookup: CDR1 SGHRS, CDR2 YFSETQ. This CDR3 is built from 14 residues. Here the CDR3 DNA reads TGCGCCAGCAGCTTAACGGGGACCACCTACGAGCAGTACTTC. This translates into CASSLTGTTYEQYF.

This clone was picked up one time. This chain connects TRBV4-3 to TRBJ2-3; no clear D gene. The germline V and J ends were trimmed by 0 bases and 2 bases, with 3 bases remaining between them. This CDR3 contains 13 residues. Germline loops: CDR1 LGHNA, CDR2 YSLEER. In nucleotides, the CDR3 is TGCGCCAGCAGCCAAGATTCCACAGATACGCAGTATTTT. Translating it yields CASSQDSTDTQYF.

CDR3 loop: CASSSLTVGRITMNTEAFF. The CDR3 DNA follows: TGTGCCAGCAGCTCTTTGACAGTGGGCCGCATAACCATGAACACTGAAGCTTTCTTT. The J gene is TRBJ1-1, the V gene TRBV11-2, with a possible D match to TRBD1 (5 bases). Germline CDR1 reads SGHAT; CDR2 reads FQNNGV. V lost 4 bases and J 0 bases, leaving 24 bases between the germline ends. The CDR3 spans 19 residues.

The chain uses TRBV27 and TRBJ1-2, with 9 nucleotides matching TRBD1. The CDR3 is made up of 18 amino acids. Trimming removed 5 bases from V and 1 base from J; junction bases left unmatched: 14. Germline CDR1 is MNHEY and CDR2 is SMNVEV (reference sequence). The CDR3 sequence: CASSLRPGTGPHNYGYTF. The DNA for the CDR3 is TGTGCCAGCAGTCTACGTCCCGGGACAGGGCCCCATAACTATGGCTACACCTTC.

The sample holds one count of this clone. V and J are TRBV18 and TRBJ1-6; D might be TRBD1 (6 bases). The CDR3 length is 14 residues. Germline V gene data show CDR1 as KGHSH and CDR2 as LQKENI. Trimming cost V 4 bases and J 7 bases, with 11 bases left between them. The CDR3 nucleotides are TGTGCCAGCTCACTTACAGGGACCAATTCACCCCTCCACTTT. This sequence encodes CASSLTGTNSPLHF.

This clone appeared a few times. This rearrangement joins TRBV9 to TRBJ1-3, with 7 positions matching TRBD1. The germline CDR1 and CDR2 sequences are SGDLS and YYNGEE. This CDR3 is 13 amino acids long. After removal of 5 bases from V and 13 bases from J, the junction contained 12 bases not matched to a gene. In nucleotides, the CDR3 is TGTGCCAGCAGTCTCAGGGGGGGGCCCCCGATATATTTT. Encoded protein: CASSLRGGPPIYF.

The chain couples TRBV7-8 to TRBJ2-5; no definite D call. The length of the CDR3 is 13 residues. The germline V gene encodes CDR1 SGHVS and CDR2 FQNEAQ. V was trimmed by 3 bases and J by 0 bases, leaving 5 bases between them. The CDR3 coding sequence is TGTGCCAGCAGCTTTACGGACCAAGAGACCCAGTACTTC. Residues: CASSFTDQETQYF.

V gene TRBV7-7 combines with J gene TRBJ2-2; tentative D call: TRBD1 (6 bases). CDR3 size: 14 residues. Germline loops: CDR1 SSHAT, CDR2 FNYEAQ (reference sequence). V was cut by 3 bases and J by 6 bases, with 11 bases left in between. For the CDR3, the DNA is TGTGCCAGCAGCTTCCTACAGGGCGCCGGGGAGCTGTTTTTT. This sequence encodes CASSFLQGAGELFF.

CDR3 bases: TGTGCCAGTAGGAAGAACAGGGGGCTAGACACTGAAGCTTTCTTT. It codes for CASRKNRGLDTEAFF. The rearrangement joins TRBV19 to TRBJ1-1, with TRBD1 matching 9 bases. V lost 6 bases and J lost 3; bases outside the gene matches: 8. The germline CDR1 and CDR2 sequences are LNHDA and SQIVND (reference sequence). The CDR3 sequence is 15 residues long.

The chain is built from TRBV6-5 and TRBJ2-2, with D tentatively TRBD2 (6 bases). The CDR3 contains 14 residues. Germline CDR1 reads MNHEY; CDR2 reads SVGAGI. V lost 2 bases and J 2 bases, leaving 6 bases between the germline ends. Written as DNA, the CDR3 is TGTGCCAGCAGTTACGGACTAAACACCGGGGAGCTGTTTTTT. Translated: CASSYGLNTGELFF.

This rearrangement joins TRBV10-3 to TRBJ1-5; D is unresolved. Germline lookup yields CDR1 ENHRY and CDR2 SYGVKD. The ends were cut back, 0 bases at V and 3 bases at J, with 15 bases in the middle. The CDR3 consists of 17 residues. Written as DNA, the CDR3 is TGTGCCATCAGTGAGTCGTCGAGGGTGACTTCCAATCAGCCCCAGCATTTT. Translated, it gives CAISESSRVTSNQPQHF.